This T cell receptor beta chain was identified during a study of control samples from healthy donors and cancer patients. The germline gives CDR1 MNHNY, CDR2 SVGAGI (reference sequence). V shed 5 bases and J 2 bases; nucleotides not matched to a gene: 6. The CDR3 has 16 amino acids. This clone is labeled medium-sized. Assay: immunoSEQ multiplex PCR; the TCRdb copy retains only in-frame clones and omits some. The table has under 7,500 clones, 82% seen once. The origin of this receptor is a man in his 70s with lung cancer. Source material: PBMCs. This rearrangement joins TRBV6-6 to TRBJ2-4; TRBD1 matches 10 bases. CDR3 protein: CASSQGQGYSKNIQYF. In DNA form, the CDR3 reads TGTGCCAGCAGTCAGGGACAGGGGTATTCCAAAAACATTCAGTACTTC.